The 18 T cell receptor beta chains below all came from one sample that was sequenced in a study of blood T cell repertoires in COVID-19. Using immunoSEQ multiplex PCR, the repertoire was profiled, and TCRdb retains in-frame clones only, with some absent. The data show 150,000 or so clones, around 80% seen once. The sequencing input was peripheral blood. These receptors originate from a woman aged 45-65 years with acute or convalescent COVID-19.

The V gene is TRBV3-1 (or the pseudogene TRBV3-2), the J gene TRBJ2-7; 12 bases are a match to TRBD1. Germline lookup yields CDR1 LGHDT and CDR2 YNNKEL (reference sequence). The CDR3 spans 14 residues. With V trimmed by 6 bases and J by 5 bases, 5 bases remained unmatched. CDR3: CASSMGQGAHEQYF. The CDR3 bases are TGTGCCAGCAGTATGGGACAGGGGGCCCACGAGCAGTACTTC.

The chain carries TRBV18 and TRBJ2-7; 7 positions match TRBD1. The CDR3 spans 14 residues. The trim removed 3 bases at V and 2 bases at J, leaving 4 bases unmatched. Germline values: CDR1 KGHSH, CDR2 LQKENI. The CDR3 region has the DNA TGTGCCAGCTCACCCGGGACAGCAACCTACGAGCAGTACTTC. Its protein is CASSPGTATYEQYF.

The chain is built from TRBV9 and TRBJ2-3; D ambiguous. The CDR3 length is 14 residues. The V and J ends lost 0 bases and 1 base respectively, with 6 bases between them. Germline CDR1 reads SGDLS; CDR2 reads YYNGEE. The CDR3 here is CASSVGAGTDTQYF. The CDR3 DNA follows: TGTGCCAGCAGCGTAGGGGCAGGCACAGATACGCAGTATTTT.

The rearrangement uses TRBV27 and TRBJ1-2; D unresolved. The germline CDR1 and CDR2 sequences are MNHEY and SMNVEV (reference sequence). The CDR3 covers 15 residues. Trimming cost V 5 bases and J 4 bases, with 17 bases left between them. The CDR3 sequence: CASSPNGAGGYGYTF. The CDR3 DNA is TGTGCCAGCAGTCCCAACGGCGCGGGAGGCTATGGCTACACCTTC.

A few counts support this clone. The chain employs TRBV29-1 and TRBJ1-5; D gene unclear. The CDR3 totals 14 residues. With 6 bases removed from V and 4 bases from J, the gap between germline ends came to 16 bases. Per germline, CDR1 SQVTM and CDR2 ANQGSEA. The CDR3 coding sequence is TGCAGCGTCCGTACGACTGAGCAAAATCAGCCCCAGCATTTT. Its protein product is CSVRTTEQNQPQHF. The complete variable domain, with remaining parts taken from reference TRBV29-1 and TRBJ1-5, reads SAVISQKPSRDICQRGTSLTIQCQVDSQVTMMFWYRQQPGQSLTLIATANQGSEATYESGFVIDKFPISRPNLTFSTLTVSNMSPEDSSIYLCSVRTTEQNQPQHFGDGTRLSIL.

The gene calls are TRBV6-2 or TRBV6-3 and TRBJ1-5; possible D gene TRBD1, 5 bases. The germline V gene encodes CDR1 MNHEY and CDR2 SVGEGT. The CDR3 has 16 amino acids. Trimming took off 0 bases at V and 4 bases at J, with 13 bases between the two ends. CDR3 loop: CASSYSAGWSNQPQHF. The CDR3 DNA sequence: TGTGCCAGCAGTTACTCGGCAGGGTGGTCGAATCAGCCCCAGCATTTT.

Only a few counts were recorded for this clone. The chain is built from TRBV7-8 and TRBJ1-4; D uncertain. This CDR3 region has 13 residues. The V gene's germline CDR1 is SGHVS and CDR2 FQNEAQ. V lost 1 base and J lost 8, with 8 bases in between. CDR3 residues: CASSLGRAEKLFF. The CDR3 nucleotides read TGTGCCAGCAGCTTAGGACGAGCGGAAAAACTGTTTTTT.

This chain links TRBV3-1 (or the pseudogene TRBV3-2) with TRBJ2-6; D possibly corresponds to TRBD1 (5 bases). Germline CDR1 reads LGHDT; CDR2 reads YNNKEL (reference sequence). Trimming removed 4 bases at V and 0 bases at J, with 7 bases between. The CDR3 is 15 amino acids. In DNA, the CDR3 is TGTGCCAGCAGCCGGGGCTCCTCTGGGGCCAACGTCCTGACTTTC. Its translation is CASSRGSSGANVLTF.

CDR3 region: CASRDLQGQPQHF. The CDR3 nucleotides read TGTGCCAGCAGAGATCTCCAGGGTCAGCCCCAGCATTTT. The V and J genes are TRBV2 and TRBJ1-5; possibly TRBD1 for D (5 bases). The ends were cut back, 6 bases at V and 6 bases at J, with 12 bases in the middle. The CDR3 runs 13 residues. CDR1 SNHLY and CDR2 FYNNEI come from the germline V gene.

This sequence joins TRBV7-9 and TRBJ1-1; 7 bases match TRBD1. From germline, CDR1 is SEHNR and CDR2 FQNEAQ (reference sequence). After removal of 5 bases from V and 1 base from J, the junction contained 4 bases not matched to a gene. This CDR3 comprises 14 residues. This chain's CDR3 is CASSQDRSNTEAFF. The CDR3 DNA reads TGTGCCAGCAGCCAGGACAGGTCGAACACTGAAGCTTTCTTT.

In DNA form, the CDR3 reads TGTGCCAGCAGCTTAGGGACTAGCCTCTACAATGAGCAGTTCTTC. It specifies CASSLGTSLYNEQFF. The genes are TRBV5-8 and TRBJ2-1; 9 bases fit TRBD2. This CDR3 has 15 amino acids. V trimming: 2 bases; J trimming: 3 bases; junction bases outside the gene matches: 3. In germline, CDR1 is SGHTS, CDR2 YDEGEE.

This clone was observed a single time. The DNA of the CDR3 is TGCGCCAGCAGCCCCCTACCCTTGGAGGCCTTCAATGAGCAGTTCTTC. Its translation: CASSPLPLEAFNEQFF. The J gene is TRBJ2-1, the V gene TRBV5-1; possibly TRBD2 for D (5 bases). With 4 bases removed from V and 6 bases from J, the gap between germline ends came to 20 bases. From germline, CDR1 is SGHRS and CDR2 YFSETQ. The CDR3 contains 16 residues. Looking up the rest from reference TRBV5-1 and TRBJ2-1 gives the full variable domain: KAGVTQTPRYLIKTRGQQVTLSCSPISGHRSVSWYQQTPGQGLQFLFEYFSETQRNKGNFPGRFSGRQFSNSRSEMNVSTLELGDSALYLCASSPLPLEAFNEQFFGPGTRLTVL.

The V call is TRBV29-1, the J call TRBJ2-3; the match to TRBD2 covers 8 bases. The CDR3 is 15 amino acids. CDR1 and CDR2 (germline): SQVTM, ANQGSEA. With 2 bases clipped from V and 4 bases from J, the junction kept 8 bases outside the gene matches. Here the CDR3 DNA reads TGCAGCGTTGAAATCGGCGGGGGGAGTTCAGATACGCAGTATTTT. It is translated as CSVEIGGGSSDTQYF.

The chain carries TRBV9 and TRBJ2-1; 13 nucleotides align to TRBD2. Unmatched junction bases numbered 9, after V lost 4 bases and J lost 8 bases. The germline V gene has CDR1 SGDLS and CDR2 YYNGEE. This CDR3 contains 16 residues. CDR3 DNA: TGTGCCAGCAGCTCCGGACTAGCGGGAGACATTGATGAGCAGTTCTTC. Its protein is CASSSGLAGDIDEQFF.

This clone was seen just once. The genes are TRBV7-2 and TRBJ2-4, with 11 bases that match TRBD2. Germline lookup yields CDR1 SGHTA and CDR2 FQGNSA. The CDR3 consists of 15 residues. Trimming at V came to 5 bases and at J to 8 bases, leaving 8 bases not matched to a gene. The CDR3: CASSLSGGAWDIQYF. CDR3 coding DNA: TGTGCCAGCAGCCTTAGCGGGGGGGCCTGGGACATTCAGTACTTC.

The chain combines TRBV6-5 with TRBJ1-3, with 9 bases fitting TRBD1. Germline loops: CDR1 MNHEY, CDR2 SVGAGI. The CDR3 contains 15 residues. V trimming: 6 bases; J trimming: 2 bases; junction bases outside the gene matches: 5. DNA for the CDR3: TGTGCCAGCAGGGCCGGGACAGGGCCTGGAAACACCATATATTTT. It codes for CASRAGTGPGNTIYF.

The rearrangement uses TRBV5-5 and TRBJ1-5; 7 bases line up with TRBD1. The CDR3 spans 15 residues. V lost 4 bases to trimming and J lost 0 bases; unmatched junction nucleotides: 4. Per germline, CDR1 SGHKS and CDR2 YYEKEE (reference sequence). CDR3 bases: TGTGCCAGCAGCCTCAGGGGGGATAGCAATCAGCCCCAGCATTTT. This gives the protein CASSLRGDSNQPQHF.

J is TRBJ2-1 and V is TRBV19, with 8 bases matching TRBD2. The germline V gene has CDR1 LNHDA and CDR2 SQIVND (reference sequence). The ends lost 7 bases at V and 8 bases at J; junction bases unmatched: 10. The CDR3 runs 14 residues. CDR3 nucleotide sequence: TGTGCCAGTAAGGGCAGCGGGAGCGGGTATGAGCAGTTCTTC. Residues: CASKGSGSGYEQFF.